The following is a TCR beta chain sequence with its context. This sample was taken from a study of shared T cell receptors in the human thymus. The repertoire was sequenced with immunoSEQ multiplex PCR; TCRdb's copy has only in-frame clones and lacks some. This repertoire shows under 700,000 clones, approximately 80% found once; its top ten account for roughly 0.013%. Germline V gene lookup returns CDR1 MNHEY and CDR2 SVGAGI. The CDR3 covers 15 residues. V was clipped by 4 bases and J by 1 base, with 10 bases between them. This sample also belongs to another study, concerning human thymus T cells. That source reports: Infants served as donors; they were healthy and Finnish and were having corrective surgery for congenital heart defects. Thymus tissue was removed during corrective cardiac surgery. Thymic as well as blood repertoires seemed to favor certain V and J genes unevenly. What related research reported was that thymic repertoires overlapped highly among unrelated individuals.

Material: thymocytes. The J gene is TRBJ1-4, the V gene TRBV6-5; weak D call: TRBD1 (5 bases). The TCR originated in a boy under two years old with a congenital heart defect. The CDR3 region has the DNA TGTGCCAGCAGTTGCAGGGAAGGAACTAATGAAAAACTGTTTTTT. Translation gives CASSCREGTNEKLFF.